The T cell receptor beta chain under discussion was sequenced for a study of cytotoxic CD8 clonotypes in ibrutinib-treated CLL. Whole-study results and caveats: Circulating CD8+ T-cell counts were tracked by baseline clonality, which exceeded that of age-matched healthy donors.

The V and J ends lost 1 base and 6 bases respectively, with 11 bases between them. This CDR3 has 13 amino acids. Germline assignment: CDR1 SGHRS and CDR2 YFSETQ. Investigators sought sequencing depths of between 1 in 200,000 and 1 in 1 million T cells. Measured with immunoSEQ multiplex PCR; TCRdb has only the in-frame clones, and not every one. The repertoire holds about 130,000 clones, with over 60% as singletons. This clone was observed a few times. What it binds is unknown. The sequencing here drew on PBMCs, taken after 12 months of ibrutinib treatment. The clonotype was recovered from a human donor with chronic lymphocytic leukemia. The chain combines TRBV5-1 with TRBJ2-7, with D uncertain. CDR3 DNA sequence: TGCGCCAGCAGCTTGAATCCTTCGGGCGAGCAGTACTTC. The encoded protein is CASSLNPSGEQYF. Filled out from reference TRBV5-1 and TRBJ2-7, the complete variable domain reads KAGVTQTPRYLIKTRGQQVTLSCSPISGHRSVSWYQQTPGQGLQFLFEYFSETQRNKGNFPGRFSGRQFSNSRSEMNVSTLELGDSALYLCASSLNPSGEQYFGPGTRLTVT.